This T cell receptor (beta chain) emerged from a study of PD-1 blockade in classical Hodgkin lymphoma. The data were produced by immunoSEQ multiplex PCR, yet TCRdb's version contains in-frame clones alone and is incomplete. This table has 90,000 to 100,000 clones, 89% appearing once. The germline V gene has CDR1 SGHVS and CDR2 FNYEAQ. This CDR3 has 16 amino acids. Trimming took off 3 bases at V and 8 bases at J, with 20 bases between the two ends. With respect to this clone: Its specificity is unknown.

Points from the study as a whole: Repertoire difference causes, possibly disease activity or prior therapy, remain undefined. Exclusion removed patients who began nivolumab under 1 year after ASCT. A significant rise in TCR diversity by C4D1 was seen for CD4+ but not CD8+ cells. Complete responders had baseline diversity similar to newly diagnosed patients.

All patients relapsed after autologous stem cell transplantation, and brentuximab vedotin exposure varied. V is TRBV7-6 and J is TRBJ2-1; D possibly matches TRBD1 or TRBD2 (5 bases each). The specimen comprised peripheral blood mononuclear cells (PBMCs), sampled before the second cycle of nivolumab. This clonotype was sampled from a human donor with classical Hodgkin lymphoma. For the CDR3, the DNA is TGTGCCAGCAGCTTTCACCGGGACCTCCCCCAGGATGAGCAGTTCTTC. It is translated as CASSFHRDLPQDEQFF.